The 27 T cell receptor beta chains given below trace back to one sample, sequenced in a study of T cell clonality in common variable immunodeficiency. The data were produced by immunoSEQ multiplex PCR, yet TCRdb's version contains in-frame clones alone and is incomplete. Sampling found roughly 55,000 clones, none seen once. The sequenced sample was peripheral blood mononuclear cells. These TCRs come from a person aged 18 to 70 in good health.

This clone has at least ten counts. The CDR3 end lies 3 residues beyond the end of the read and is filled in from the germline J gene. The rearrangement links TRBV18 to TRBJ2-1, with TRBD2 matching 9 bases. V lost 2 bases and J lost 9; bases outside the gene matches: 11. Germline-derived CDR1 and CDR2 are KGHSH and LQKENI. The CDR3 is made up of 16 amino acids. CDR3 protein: CASSPKIGTSLSEQFF. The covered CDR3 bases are TGTGCCAGCTCACCAAAGATTGGGACTAGCTTAAGTGAG.

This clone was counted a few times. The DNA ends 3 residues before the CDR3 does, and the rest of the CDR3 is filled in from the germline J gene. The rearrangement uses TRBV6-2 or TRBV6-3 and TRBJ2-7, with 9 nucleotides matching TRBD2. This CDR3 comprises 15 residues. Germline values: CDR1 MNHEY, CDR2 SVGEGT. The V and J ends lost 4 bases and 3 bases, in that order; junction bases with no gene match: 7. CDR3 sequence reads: CASSWAGGLIYEQYF. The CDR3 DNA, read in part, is TGTGCCAGCAGTTGGGCGGGAGGGCTAATCTACGAG.

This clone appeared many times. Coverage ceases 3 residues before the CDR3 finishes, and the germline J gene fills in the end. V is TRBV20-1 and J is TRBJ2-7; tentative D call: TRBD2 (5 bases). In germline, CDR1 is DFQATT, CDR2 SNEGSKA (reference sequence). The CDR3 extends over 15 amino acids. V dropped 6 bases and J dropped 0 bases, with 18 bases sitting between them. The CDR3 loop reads CSAAPGFTASYEQYF. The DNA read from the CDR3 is TGCAGTGCAGCCCCGGGGTTCACGGCCTCCTACGAG.

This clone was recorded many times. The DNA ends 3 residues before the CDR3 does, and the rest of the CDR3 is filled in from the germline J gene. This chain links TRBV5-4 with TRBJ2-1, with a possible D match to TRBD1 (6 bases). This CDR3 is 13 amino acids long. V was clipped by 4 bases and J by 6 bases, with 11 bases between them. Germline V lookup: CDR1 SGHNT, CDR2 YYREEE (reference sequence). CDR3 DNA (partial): TGTGCCAGCAGCCTCGGACAGCTCAATGAG. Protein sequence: CASSLGQLNE. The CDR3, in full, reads CASSLGQLNEQFF.

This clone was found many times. The covered CDR3 bases are TGTGCCAGCAGCCCGGAGGCGGGATTCTACAATGAG. Translation: CASSPEAGFYNE. The full CDR3 is CASSPEAGFYNEQFF. This chain uses TRBV7-2 with TRBJ2-1; D perhaps matches TRBD2 (6 bases). From the germline J gene comes the end of the CDR3, since the read stops 3 residues before it. V dropped 5 bases and J dropped 3 bases, with 14 bases sitting between them. This CDR3 has 15 residues. The germline V gene has CDR1 SGHTA and CDR2 FQGNSA.

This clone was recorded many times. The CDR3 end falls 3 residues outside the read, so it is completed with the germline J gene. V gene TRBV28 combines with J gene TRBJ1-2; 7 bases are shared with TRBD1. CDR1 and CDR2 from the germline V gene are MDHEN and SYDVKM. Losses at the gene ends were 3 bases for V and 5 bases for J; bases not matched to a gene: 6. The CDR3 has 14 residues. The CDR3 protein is CASSFRDSTYGYTF. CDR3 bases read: TGTGCCAGCAGTTTCCGGGACAGTACATATGGC.

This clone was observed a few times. CDR3 region: CSARVLGRGNTEAFF. The sequenced CDR3 bases are TGCAGTGCTAGAGTACTTGGTCGGGGGAACACTGAA. The chain links TRBV20-1 to TRBJ1-1; unclear D gene. The DNA ends 3 residues before the CDR3 does, and the rest of the CDR3 is filled in from the germline J gene. The V end was cut by 1 base, the J end by 1 base, with 13 bases between. The CDR3 length is 15 residues. The V gene's germline CDR1 is DFQATT and CDR2 SNEGSKA (reference sequence).

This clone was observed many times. The sequenced CDR3 bases are TGTGCCAGCAGCCTGGCCGCGGATGGC. Amino acid sequence: CASSLAADG. The whole CDR3 protein reads CASSLAADGYTF. The chain links TRBV28 to TRBJ1-2, with no clear D. Coverage ceases 3 residues before the CDR3 finishes, and the germline J gene fills in the end. In germline, CDR1 is MDHEN, CDR2 SYDVKM. V shed 6 bases and J shed 6 bases, with 11 bases lying between them. The CDR3 length is 12 residues.

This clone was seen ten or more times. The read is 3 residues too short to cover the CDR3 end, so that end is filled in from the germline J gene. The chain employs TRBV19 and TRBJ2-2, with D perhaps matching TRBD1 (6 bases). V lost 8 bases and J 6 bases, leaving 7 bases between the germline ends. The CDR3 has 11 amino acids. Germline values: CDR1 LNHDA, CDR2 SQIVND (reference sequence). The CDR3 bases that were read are TGTGCCAGTTACAGGGCCGGGGAG. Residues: CASYRAGE. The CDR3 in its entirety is CASYRAGELFF.

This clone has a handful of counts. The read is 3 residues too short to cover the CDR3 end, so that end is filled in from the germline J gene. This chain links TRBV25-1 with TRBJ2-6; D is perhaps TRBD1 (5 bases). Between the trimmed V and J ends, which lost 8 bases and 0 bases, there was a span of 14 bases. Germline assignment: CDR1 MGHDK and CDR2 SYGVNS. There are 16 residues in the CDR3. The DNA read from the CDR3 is TGTGCCAGCGGACATCTTGGGAACTCTGGGGCCAACGTC. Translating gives CASGHLGNSGANV. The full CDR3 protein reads CASGHLGNSGANVLTF. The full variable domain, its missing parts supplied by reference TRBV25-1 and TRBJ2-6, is EADIYQTPRYLVIGTGKKITLECSQTMGHDKMYWYQQDPGMELHLIHYSYGVNSTEKGDLSSESTVSRIRTEHFPLTLESARPSHTSQYLCASGHLGNSGANVLTFGAGSRLTVL.

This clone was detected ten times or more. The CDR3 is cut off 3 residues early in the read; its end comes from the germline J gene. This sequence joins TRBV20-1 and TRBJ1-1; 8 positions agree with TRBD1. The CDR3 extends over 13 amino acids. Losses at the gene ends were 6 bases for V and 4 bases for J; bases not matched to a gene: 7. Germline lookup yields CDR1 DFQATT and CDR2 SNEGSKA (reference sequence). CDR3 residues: CSATNRGTTEAFF. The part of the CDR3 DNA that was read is TGCAGTGCAACAAACAGGGGGACCACTGAA.

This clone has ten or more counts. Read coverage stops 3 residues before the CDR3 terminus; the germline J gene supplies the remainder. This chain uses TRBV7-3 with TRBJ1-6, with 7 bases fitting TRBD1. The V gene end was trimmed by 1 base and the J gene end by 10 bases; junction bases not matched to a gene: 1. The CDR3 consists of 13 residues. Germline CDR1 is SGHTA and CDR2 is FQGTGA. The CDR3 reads CASSLNRGSPLHF. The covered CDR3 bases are TGTGCCAGCAGCTTAAACAGGGGCTCACCC. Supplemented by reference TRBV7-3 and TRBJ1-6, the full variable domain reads GAGVSQTPSNKVTEKGKYVELRCDPISGHTALYWYRQSLGQGPEFLIYFQGTGAADDSGLPNDRFFAVRPEGSVSTLKIQRTERGDSAVYLCASSLNRGSPLHFGNGTRLTVT.

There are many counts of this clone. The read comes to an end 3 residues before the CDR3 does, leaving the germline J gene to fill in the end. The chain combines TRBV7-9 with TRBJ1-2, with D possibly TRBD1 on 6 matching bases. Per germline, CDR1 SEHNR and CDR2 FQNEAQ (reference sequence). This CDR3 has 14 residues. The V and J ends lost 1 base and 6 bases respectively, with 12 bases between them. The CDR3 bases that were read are TGTGCCAGCAGCTTAGGAGATACAGGGAATGGC. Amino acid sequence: CASSLGDTGNG. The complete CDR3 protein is CASSLGDTGNGYTF.

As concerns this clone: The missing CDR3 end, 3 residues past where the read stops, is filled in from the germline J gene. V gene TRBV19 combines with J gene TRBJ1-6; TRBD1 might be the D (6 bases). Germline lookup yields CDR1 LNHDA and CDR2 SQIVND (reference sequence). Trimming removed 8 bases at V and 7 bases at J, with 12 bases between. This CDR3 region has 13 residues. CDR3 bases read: TGTGCCAGTCGACCAGGGACAAATTCACCC. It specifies CASRPGTNSP. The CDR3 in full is CASRPGTNSPLHF.

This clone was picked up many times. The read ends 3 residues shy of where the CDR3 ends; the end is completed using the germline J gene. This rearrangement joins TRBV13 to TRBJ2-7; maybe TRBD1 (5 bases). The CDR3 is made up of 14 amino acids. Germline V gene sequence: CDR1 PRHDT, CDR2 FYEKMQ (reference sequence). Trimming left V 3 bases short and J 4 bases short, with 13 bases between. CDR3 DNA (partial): TGTGCCAGCAGCTTGGTAGGGGAAGGGTACGAG. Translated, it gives CASSLVGEGYE. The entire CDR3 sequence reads CASSLVGEGYEQYF.

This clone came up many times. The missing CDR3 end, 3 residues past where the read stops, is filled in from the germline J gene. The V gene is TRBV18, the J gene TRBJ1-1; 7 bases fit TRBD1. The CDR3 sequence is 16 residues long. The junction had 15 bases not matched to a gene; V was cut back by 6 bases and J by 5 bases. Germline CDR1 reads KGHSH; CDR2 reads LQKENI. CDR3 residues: CASSLRDSTQRTEAFF. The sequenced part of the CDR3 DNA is TGTGCCAGCTCCCTCCGGGACAGCACTCAACGGACTGAA.

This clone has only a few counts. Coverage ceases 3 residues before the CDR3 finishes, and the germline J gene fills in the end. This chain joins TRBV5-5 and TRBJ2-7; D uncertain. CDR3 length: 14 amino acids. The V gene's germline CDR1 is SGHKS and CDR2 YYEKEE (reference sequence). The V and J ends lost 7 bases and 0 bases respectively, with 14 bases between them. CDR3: CASALSRSSYEQYF. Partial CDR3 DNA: TGTGCCAGCGCCCTATCTAGGAGCTCCTACGAG.

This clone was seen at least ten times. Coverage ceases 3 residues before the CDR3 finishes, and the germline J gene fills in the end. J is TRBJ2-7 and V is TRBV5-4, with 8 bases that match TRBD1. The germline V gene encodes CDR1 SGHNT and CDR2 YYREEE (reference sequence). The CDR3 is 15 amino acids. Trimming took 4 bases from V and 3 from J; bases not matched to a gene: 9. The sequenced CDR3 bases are TGTGCCAGCAGCCCAGGACAGGGTCTACACTACGAG. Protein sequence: CASSPGQGLHYE. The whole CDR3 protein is CASSPGQGLHYEQYF.

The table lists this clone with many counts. CDR3 sequence reads: CASSLGQGLNQPQHF. The CDR3 bases that were read are TGTGCCAGCAGCTTGGGACAGGGTCTCAATCAGCCC. The chain couples TRBV5-6 to TRBJ1-5; TRBD1 aligns across 7 bases. The read halts 3 residues ahead of the CDR3 end, with the missing end drawn from the germline J gene. Germline V CDR1 and CDR2: SGHDT, YYEEEE. CDR3 length: 15 amino acids. The V and J ends lost 0 bases and 3 bases, in that order; junction bases with no gene match: 3.

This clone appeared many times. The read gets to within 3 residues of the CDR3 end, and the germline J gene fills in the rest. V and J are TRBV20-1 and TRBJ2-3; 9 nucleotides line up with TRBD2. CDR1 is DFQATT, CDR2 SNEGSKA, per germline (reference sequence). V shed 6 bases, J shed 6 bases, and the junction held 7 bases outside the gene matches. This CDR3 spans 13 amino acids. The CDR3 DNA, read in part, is TGCAGTGCCCCCCTTAGCGGGAGTGATACG. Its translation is CSAPLSGSDT. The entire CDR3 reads CSAPLSGSDTQYF.

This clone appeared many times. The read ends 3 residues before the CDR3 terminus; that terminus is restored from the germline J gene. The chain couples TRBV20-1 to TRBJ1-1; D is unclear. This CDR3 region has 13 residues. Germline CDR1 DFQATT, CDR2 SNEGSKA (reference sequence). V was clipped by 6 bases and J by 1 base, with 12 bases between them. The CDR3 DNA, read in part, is TGCAGTGCCCAGAATTCGGGGAACACTGAA. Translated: CSAQNSGNTE. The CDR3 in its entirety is CSAQNSGNTEAFF.

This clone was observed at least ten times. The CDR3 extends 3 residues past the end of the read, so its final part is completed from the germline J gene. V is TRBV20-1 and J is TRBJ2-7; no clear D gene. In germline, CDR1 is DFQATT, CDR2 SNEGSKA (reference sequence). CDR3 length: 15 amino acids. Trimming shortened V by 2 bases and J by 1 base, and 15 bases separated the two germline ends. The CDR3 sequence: CSARPVHILSYEQYF. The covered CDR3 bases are TGCAGTGCTAGACCCGTACACATTTTGTCCTACGAG.

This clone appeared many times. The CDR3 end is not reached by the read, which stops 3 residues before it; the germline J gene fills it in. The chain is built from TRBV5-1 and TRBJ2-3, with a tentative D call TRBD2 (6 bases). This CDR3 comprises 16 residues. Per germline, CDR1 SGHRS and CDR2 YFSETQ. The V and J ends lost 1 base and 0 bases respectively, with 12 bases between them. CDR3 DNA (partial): TGCGCCAGCAGCTTGAAGCCTAGCGAGAGCACAGATACG. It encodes CASSLKPSESTDT. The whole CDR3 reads CASSLKPSESTDTQYF.

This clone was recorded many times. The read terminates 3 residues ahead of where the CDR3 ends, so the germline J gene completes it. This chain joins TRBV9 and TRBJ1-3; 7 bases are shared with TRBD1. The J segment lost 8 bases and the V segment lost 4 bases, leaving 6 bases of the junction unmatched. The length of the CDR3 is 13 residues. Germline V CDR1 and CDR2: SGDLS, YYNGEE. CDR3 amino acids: CASSSGQPDTIYF. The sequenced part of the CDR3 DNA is TGTGCCAGCAGCTCGGGACAGCCAGACACC.

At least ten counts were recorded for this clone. Partial CDR3 DNA: TGTGCCATCAGTGAGTCGGCCCCGGCAGGGGAGGCCGGGGAG. This sequence encodes CAISESAPAGEAGE. The complete CDR3 sequence is CAISESAPAGEAGELFF. The V call is TRBV10-3, the J call TRBJ2-2, with D tentatively TRBD1 or TRBD2 (6 bases each). Read data end 3 residues before the CDR3 end; the end is taken from the germline J gene. CDR3 size: 17 residues. Germline CDR1 is ENHRY and CDR2 is SYGVKD. With 0 bases removed from V and 6 bases from J, the gap between germline ends came to 17 bases.

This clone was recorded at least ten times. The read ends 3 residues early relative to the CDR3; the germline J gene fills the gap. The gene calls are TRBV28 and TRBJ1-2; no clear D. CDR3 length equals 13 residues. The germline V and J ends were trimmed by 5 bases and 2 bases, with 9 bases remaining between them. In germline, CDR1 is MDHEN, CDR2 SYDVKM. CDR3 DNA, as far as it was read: TGTGCCAGCAGTCTAGAGAGGAACTATGGC. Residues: CASSLERNYG. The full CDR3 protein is CASSLERNYGYTF.

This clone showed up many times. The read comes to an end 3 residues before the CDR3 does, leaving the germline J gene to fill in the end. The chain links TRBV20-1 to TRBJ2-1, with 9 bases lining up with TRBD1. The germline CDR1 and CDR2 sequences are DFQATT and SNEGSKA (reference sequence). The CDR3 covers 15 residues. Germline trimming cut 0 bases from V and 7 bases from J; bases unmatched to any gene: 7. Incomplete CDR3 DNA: TGCAGTGCTAGAGACCCGGGACAGGGTCTAAATGAG. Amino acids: CSARDPGQGLNE. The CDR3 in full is CSARDPGQGLNEQFF.